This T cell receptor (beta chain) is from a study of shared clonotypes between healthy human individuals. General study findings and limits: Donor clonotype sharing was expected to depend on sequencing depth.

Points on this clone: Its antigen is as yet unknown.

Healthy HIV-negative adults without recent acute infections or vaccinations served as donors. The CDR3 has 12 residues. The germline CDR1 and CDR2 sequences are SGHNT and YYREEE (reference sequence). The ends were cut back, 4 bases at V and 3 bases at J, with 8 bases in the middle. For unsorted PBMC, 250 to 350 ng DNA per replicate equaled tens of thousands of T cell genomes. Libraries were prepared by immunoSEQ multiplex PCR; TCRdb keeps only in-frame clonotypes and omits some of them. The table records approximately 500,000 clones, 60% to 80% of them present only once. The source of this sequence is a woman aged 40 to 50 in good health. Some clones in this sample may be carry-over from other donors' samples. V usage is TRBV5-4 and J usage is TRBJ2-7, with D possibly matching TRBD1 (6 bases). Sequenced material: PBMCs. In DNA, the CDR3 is TGTGCCAGCAGCGGGGACAACTACGAGCAGTACTTC. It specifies CASSGDNYEQYF.